Following are 19 T cell receptor beta chains from one sample sequenced in a study of beta chain features in type 1 diabetes. General study findings and limits: TCRB CDR3s were moderately but significantly shorter in Type 1 diabetes patients in all four CD4+ subsets.

Every bit of the isolated RNA underwent reverse transcription, so sequencing read expressed TCRB transcripts. Sequenced by immunoSEQ multiplex PCR; TCRdb stores in-frame clones only, minus some. The sample includes 85,000 to 110,000 clones, about 26% seen only once; the top ten take 0.5% to 0.55%. No antigens are known for them. Sequenced: central memory CD4+ T cells from blood. All receptors derive from a woman younger than 35 with type 1 diabetes.

Only a few counts were recorded for this clone. In DNA, the CDR3 is TGTGCCTGCTCCGGGACAGGGACTAATGAAAAACTGTTTTTT. Translated: CACSGTGTNEKLFF. The gene calls are TRBV30 and TRBJ1-4; 9 bases match TRBD1. CDR3 size: 14 residues. The V gene end was trimmed by 6 bases and the J gene end by 2 bases; junction bases not matched to a gene: 4. Germline V gene lookup returns CDR1 GTSNPN and CDR2 SVGIG (reference sequence).

The CDR3 coding sequence is TGTGCCGGAGAACAGGGGGATAACACTGAAGCTTTCTTT. It yields the protein CAGEQGDNTEAFF. The chain couples TRBV2 to TRBJ1-1; 8 bases map to TRBD1. The CDR3 consists of 13 residues. V lost 11 bases, J lost 2 bases, and 7 bases stayed unmatched. CDR1 and CDR2 from the germline V gene are SNHLY and FYNNEI.

The V call is TRBV30, the J call TRBJ2-5; 16 bases align to TRBD2. V gave up 0 bases and J gave up 7 bases; unmatched junction bases: 8. CDR3 length: 17 residues. Germline V gene lookup returns CDR1 GTSNPN and CDR2 SVGIG (reference sequence). Here the CDR3 reads CAWSVGTSGRAGRTQYF. The CDR3 nucleotides read TGTGCCTGGAGTGTTGGGACTAGCGGGAGGGCCGGGCGGACCCAGTACTTC.

This clone appeared a few times. The chain uses TRBV6-5 and TRBJ2-7; D remains unclear. V lost 4 bases and J lost 2, with 3 bases in between. Per germline, CDR1 MNHEY and CDR2 SVGAGI. The CDR3 totals 11 residues. This CDR3 reads CASSSAYEQYF. The CDR3 DNA reads TGTGCCAGCAGTTCGGCCTACGAGCAGTACTTC.

This clone was detected only a few times. The V call is TRBV20-1, the J call TRBJ1-1, with D uncertain. Germline CDR1 is DFQATT and CDR2 is SNEGSKA (reference sequence). The CDR3 runs 11 residues. V was shortened by 6 bases and J by 3 bases, with 8 bases between the two germline ends. The CDR3 DNA follows: TGCAGTGCCCCCCGAGACACTGAAGCTTTCTTT. It is translated as CSAPRDTEAFF.

This chain connects TRBV14 to TRBJ1-2; no clear D gene. V was trimmed by 3 bases and J by 8 bases, leaving 16 bases between them. The CDR3 extends over 14 amino acids. Germline CDR1 SGHDN, CDR2 FVKESK. Here the CDR3 DNA reads TGTGCCAGCAGCCATGGAGTGATGGTTCGAGGCTACACCTTC. Protein: CASSHGVMVRGYTF.

This clone was seen a few times. This chain connects TRBV18 to TRBJ2-3; TRBD2 agrees at 10 bases. CDR1 KGHSH and CDR2 LQKENI come from the germline V gene. This CDR3 is built from 14 residues. The trim removed 5 bases at V and 2 bases at J, leaving 1 base unmatched. The CDR3 sequence: CASSGTSVTDTQYF. The DNA for the CDR3 is TGTGCCAGCTCAGGGACTAGCGTCACAGATACGCAGTATTTT. Together with reference TRBV18 and TRBJ2-3, the CDR3 gives the full variable domain: NAGVMQNPRHLVRRRGQEARLRCSPMKGHSHVYWYRQLPEEGLKFMVYLQKENIIDESGMPKERFSAEFPKEGPSILRIQQVVRGDSAAYFCASSGTSVTDTQYFGPGTRLTVL.

This clone was detected only a few times. V gene TRBV5-1 combines with J gene TRBJ2-1; a possible D gene is TRBD1 (6 bases). Germline assignment: CDR1 SGHRS and CDR2 YFSETQ. This CDR3 contains 14 residues. V was trimmed by 4 bases and J by 8 bases, leaving 16 bases between them. CDR3 sequence (DNA): TGCGCCAGCAGCACGCAAACCAGGGGAGATGAGCAGTTCTTC. It specifies CASSTQTRGDEQFF. The variable domain in full, with the rest retrieved from reference TRBV5-1 and TRBJ2-1, is KAGVTQTPRYLIKTRGQQVTLSCSPISGHRSVSWYQQTPGQGLQFLFEYFSETQRNKGNFPGRFSGRQFSNSRSEMNVSTLELGDSALYLCASSTQTRGDEQFFGPGTRLTVL.

The V gene is TRBV4-3, the J gene TRBJ2-2; D ambiguous. The germline V and J ends were trimmed by 2 bases and 1 base, with 5 bases remaining between them. The CDR3 contains 14 residues. Germline assignment: CDR1 LGHNA and CDR2 YSLEER. In DNA form, the CDR3 reads TGCGCCAGCAGCCAACTAGTGAACACCGGGGAGCTGTTTTTT. Translating gives CASSQLVNTGELFF.

This clone occurred a few times. The CDR3 spells CASRNQGSNQPQHF. DNA for the CDR3: TGTGCCAGCCGAAATCAGGGCAGCAATCAGCCCCAGCATTTT. The chain couples TRBV28 to TRBJ1-5; a possible D gene is TRBD1 (5 bases). The CDR3 spans 14 residues. Deletions cut 8 bases from V and 1 base from J, with 12 bases between. Germline-derived CDR1 and CDR2 are MDHEN and SYDVKM.

This clone has more than one count but fewer than ten. The chain links TRBV9 to TRBJ2-2; D ambiguous. V was trimmed by 1 base and J by 2 bases, leaving 6 bases between them. Germline CDR1 SGDLS, CDR2 YYNGEE. The CDR3 loop spans 14 amino acids. The DNA for the CDR3 is TGTGCCAGCAGCGTATACTTTAACACCGGGGAGCTGTTTTTT. Its translation is CASSVYFNTGELFF.

V and J are TRBV10-1 and TRBJ2-1; tentative D call: TRBD2 (5 bases). CDR1 is WNHNN and CDR2 is SYGVQD in the germline V gene (reference sequence). CDR3 length equals 16 residues. Trimming stripped 1 base from V and 6 bases from J, with 16 bases between. The chain's CDR3 is CASSEFEPPSSNEQFF. The CDR3 nucleotides read TGCGCCAGCAGTGAGTTTGAACCCCCTAGCAGCAATGAGCAGTTCTTC.

This clone has at least ten counts. The chain combines TRBV20-1 with TRBJ2-1; unclear D gene. CDR3 length: 11 residues. V lost 4 bases, J lost 7 bases, and 8 bases lay in between. Germline CDR1 DFQATT, CDR2 SNEGSKA (reference sequence). The CDR3: CSAIERNEQFF. DNA for the CDR3: TGCAGTGCTATCGAGCGTAATGAGCAGTTCTTC.

The chain is built from TRBV15 and TRBJ2-1; 7 positions agree with TRBD2. Germline V CDR1 and CDR2: LNHNV, YYDKDF (reference sequence). Trimming cost V 4 bases and J 0 bases; bases outside gene matches: 3. The CDR3 contains 15 residues. CDR3 sequence reads: CATSKASGSYNEQFF. CDR3 DNA sequence: TGTGCCACCAGCAAAGCTAGCGGCTCCTACAATGAGCAGTTCTTC.

The CDR3 DNA is TGTGCCAGCAGCTTAAGCGTGGGACAGGGCACCGGGGAGCTGTTTTTT. Its translation is CASSLSVGQGTGELFF. V and J are TRBV7-7 and TRBJ2-2, with 9 nucleotides matching TRBD1. The V segment lost 2 bases and the J segment 4 bases; nucleotides outside the gene matches: 5. Looked up from germline, CDR1 is SSHAT and CDR2 is FNYEAQ (reference sequence). There are 16 residues in the CDR3.

The chain joins TRBV2 to TRBJ2-5, with 8 bases identical to TRBD1. This CDR3 has 14 residues. Germline loops: CDR1 SNHLY, CDR2 FYNNEI. The V and J ends lost 5 bases and 4 bases, in that order; junction bases with no gene match: 6. The CDR3 region has the DNA TGTGCCAGCAGTTCGGGGCAGGGGGCAGAGACCCAGTACTTC. Translated: CASSSGQGAETQYF.

The chain employs TRBV4-3 and TRBJ2-5; 8 positions match TRBD1. This CDR3 comprises 16 residues. The trim removed 10 bases at V and 1 base at J, leaving 14 bases unmatched. Per germline, CDR1 LGHNA and CDR2 YSLEER. This CDR3 reads CATYGYRDRSQETQYF. DNA of the CDR3: TGCGCCACCTACGGATACCGGGACAGGAGCCAAGAGACCCAGTACTTC.

CDR3: CATTVHNQPQHF. CDR3 DNA: TGTGCCACCACAGTGCACAATCAGCCCCAGCATTTT. This chain connects TRBV28 to TRBJ1-5, with unresolved D. The CDR3 length is 12 residues. V lost 10 bases and J 3 bases, leaving 10 bases between the germline ends. CDR1 MDHEN and CDR2 SYDVKM come from the germline V gene. The variable domain in full, completed from reference TRBV28 and TRBJ1-5, reads DVKVTQSSRYLVKRTGEKVFLECVQDMDHENMFWYRQDPGLGLRLIYFSYDVKMKEKGDIPEGYSVSREKKERFSLILESASTNQTSMYLCATTVHNQPQHFGDGTRLSIL.

The V gene is TRBV6-1, the J gene TRBJ2-4, with TRBD2 identical over 7 bases. V shed 4 bases and J 3 bases; nucleotides not matched to a gene: 9. CDR1 is MNHNS and CDR2 is SASEGT in the germline V gene. This CDR3 contains 16 residues. The CDR3: CASSAWTGRIKNIQYF. The CDR3 nucleotides are TGTGCCAGCAGTGCCTGGACCGGGAGGATCAAAAACATTCAGTACTTC.